This TCR beta chain was found in a study of neoadjuvant anti-PD-1 for oral cavity cancer. The time point is: after neoadjuvant nivolumab, at surgical resection. Blood cells were analyzed directly, without culture or expansion. The assay was immunoSEQ multiplex PCR, and TCRdb's table has in-frame clones only and misses some. The profile shows 13,000 to 15,000 clones, 75% to 85% of them singletons. The germline gives CDR1 MNHEY, CDR2 SMNVEV (reference sequence). Deletions cut 8 bases from V and 11 bases from J, with 19 bases between. The CDR3 is 13 residues long. This TCR was recovered from a person between 40 and 85 years old with oral cavity squamous cell carcinoma. This material consisted of PBMCs, taken after nivolumab (anti-PD-1) treatment. This chain joins TRBV27 and TRBJ1-5; D possibly corresponds to TRBD1 (5 bases). The CDR3 is CASGPFPLGAQHF. CDR3 DNA sequence: TGTGCCAGCGGGCCTTTCCCTTTAGGGGCCCAGCATTTT.